This TCR beta chain appears in the sequencing data of a study of blood T cell repertoires in COVID-19. About the study: The United States, Italy and Spain provided the acute and convalescent COVID-19 samples. The analysed material was cDNA or gDNA that came from T cells, B-cell-depleted T cells, or PBMCs.

Under the authors' procedure: Amplification of reference gene primers provided the estimated nucleated cell counts. Only in-frame clones appear in the TCRdb table, and some are missing; sequencing was by immunoSEQ multiplex PCR. V, J and clone size reflect that table, while D and trimming were determined from the DNA. The sample holds a few hundred thousand clones, 70% to 90% seen once. V lost 0 bases to trimming and J lost 6 bases, with 17 bases between them. Germline loops: CDR1 PRHDT, CDR2 FYEKMQ (reference sequence). The CDR3 has 16 residues. The TCR sequence derives from a woman in her seventies with acute or convalescent COVID-19. Sequencing was carried out using peripheral blood. J is TRBJ1-1 and V is TRBV13; no definite D call. CDR3 in amino acids: CASSLGVGRRTSEAFF. CDR3 bases: TGTGCCAGCAGCTTAGGAGTTGGGAGGCGGACCTCTGAAGCTTTCTTT.